This passage covers 22 T cell receptor beta chains from one sample sequenced in a study of T cell responses to AZD1222 COVID-19 vaccine. The method was immunoSEQ multiplex PCR; TCRdb's version includes in-frame clones alone and lacks a portion of them. The profile shows fewer than 200,000 clones, roughly nine tenths of them singletons. This sample comprised peripheral blood, obtained 28 days after the second dose of the MenACWY control vaccine. These receptors were obtained from an adult who received the MenACWY meningococcal vaccine as a control.

There are a few counts of this clone. The rearrangement uses TRBV29-1 and TRBJ1-1, with 7 bases aligning to TRBD1. CDR3 length: 18 amino acids. The germline CDR1 and CDR2 sequences are SQVTM and ANQGSEA. The V segment lost 2 bases and the J segment 11 bases; nucleotides outside the gene matches: 26. The CDR3 spells CSVELRGEQGTGLYLAFF. Written as DNA, the CDR3 is TGCAGCGTTGAACTCAGGGGGGAACAGGGGACGGGACTTTACTTGGCTTTCTTT. Using reference TRBV29-1 and TRBJ1-1 for the parts outside the CDR3, the full variable domain is SAVISQKPSRDICQRGTSLTIQCQVDSQVTMMFWYRQQPGQSLTLIATANQGSEATYESGFVIDKFPISRPNLTFSTLTVSNMSPEDSSIYLCSVELRGEQGTGLYLAFFGQGTRLTVV.

This clone was picked up a small number of times. The chain combines TRBV30 with TRBJ1-1; a weak D match, TRBD1 (5 bases). The germline V gene encodes CDR1 GTSNPN and CDR2 SVGIG (reference sequence). The CDR3 is made up of 13 amino acids. The V and J ends lost 1 base and 5 bases respectively, with 11 bases between them. CDR3 DNA: TGTGCCTGGAGTGAGCAGGGCGTGACTGAAGCTTTCTTT. It is translated as CAWSEQGVTEAFF.

The chain has TRBV18 and TRBJ1-3; D is undetermined. The CDR3 is 15 amino acids. V lost 1 base and J 0 bases, leaving 7 bases between the germline ends. CDR1 and CDR2 from the germline V gene are KGHSH and LQKENI. The CDR3 loop is CASSPLTASGNTIYF. CDR3 nucleotide sequence: TGTGCCAGCTCACCACTAACAGCCTCTGGAAACACCATATATTTT.

The V and J genes are TRBV5-3 and TRBJ2-1; D unresolved. TRBV5-3 counts as an open reading frame of uncertain function. This CDR3 contains 18 residues. Trimming took off 1 base at V and 0 bases at J, with 17 bases between the two ends. The DNA of the CDR3 is TGTGCCAGAAGCTTGTCGTTAGGGCGCGCCAGCTCCTACAATGAGCAGTTCTTC. As protein: CARSLSLGRASSYNEQFF.

Concerning this clone: The same CDR3 also results from other DNA sequences found in this sample. This chain joins TRBV28 and TRBJ2-7; TRBD2 matches 11 bases. Losses at the gene ends were 2 bases for V and 1 base for J; bases not matched to a gene: 1. This CDR3 is built from 15 residues. Germline loops: CDR1 MDHEN, CDR2 SYDVKM. The DNA for the CDR3 is TGTGCCAGCAGTTTAGGGACTAGCGGATCCTACGAGCAGTACTTC. This gives the protein CASSLGTSGSYEQYF.

The chain is built from TRBV7-3 and TRBJ2-1; unclear D gene. V lost 5 bases and J 0 bases, leaving 20 bases between the germline ends. The CDR3 extends over 18 amino acids. Per germline, CDR1 SGHTA and CDR2 FQGTGA. CDR3 residues: CASSPEVALTSSYNEQFF. DNA for the CDR3: TGTGCCAGCAGCCCCGAGGTAGCCTTGACATCCTCCTACAATGAGCAGTTCTTC.

The chain carries TRBV5-1 and TRBJ2-7; D might be TRBD2 (6 bases). From germline, CDR1 is SGHRS and CDR2 YFSETQ. This CDR3 contains 15 residues. The V end was cut by 9 bases, the J end by 2 bases, with 21 bases between. The CDR3 sequence is CATSGGGTDTYEQYF. The CDR3 region has the DNA TGCGCCACCTCTGGTGGGGGGACGGATACCTACGAGCAGTACTTC.

The chain links TRBV27 to TRBJ2-7; D ambiguous. The CDR3 runs 13 residues. Looked up from germline, CDR1 is MNHEY and CDR2 is SMNVEV (reference sequence). Between the trimmed V and J ends, which lost 2 bases and 3 bases, there was a span of 8 bases. The CDR3 protein is CASSLGRVYEQYF. CDR3 DNA sequence: TGTGCCAGCAGTTTAGGTAGGGTCTACGAGCAGTACTTC.

The chain carries TRBV5-1 and TRBJ2-7, with 12 bases that match TRBD2. Trimming at V came to 5 bases and at J to 0 bases, leaving 3 bases not matched to a gene. The CDR3 contains 15 residues. Germline values: CDR1 SGHRS, CDR2 YFSETQ. The CDR3 sequence: CASRPSGRVSYEQYF. CDR3 sequence (DNA): TGCGCCAGCAGACCTAGCGGGAGGGTCTCCTACGAGCAGTACTTC.

V is TRBV27 and J is TRBJ1-5; 8 bases align to TRBD1. Germline V gives CDR1 MNHEY, CDR2 SMNVEV (reference sequence). This CDR3 has 16 amino acids. The junction had 7 bases not matched to a gene; V was cut back by 2 bases and J by 4 bases. The DNA for the CDR3 is TGTGCCAGCAGTTTAAGGGGACAGGTCCTTAATCAGCCCCAGCATTTT. Its translation is CASSLRGQVLNQPQHF.

The chain combines TRBV6-5 with TRBJ1-2; unclear D gene. CDR1 and CDR2 (germline): MNHEY, SVGAGI. Trimming left V 2 bases short and J 5 bases short, with 15 bases between. This CDR3 is 15 amino acids long. CDR3 DNA sequence: TGTGCCAGCAGTTACCGCCCAGAGCACGCGTATGGCTACACCTTC. This codes for CASSYRPEHAYGYTF.

The chain has TRBV28 and TRBJ1-1, with 8 nucleotides matching TRBD1. V lost 5 bases, J lost 12 bases, and 11 bases stayed unmatched. This CDR3 region has 13 residues. Germline V gene data show CDR1 as MDHEN and CDR2 as SYDVKM. The CDR3, as DNA: TGTGCCAGCAGTCGGGACAGGCTTATTGAGTCTTTCTTT. This encodes CASSRDRLIESFF.

The chain employs TRBV27 and TRBJ1-6; TRBD1 matches at 7 bases. Looked up from germline, CDR1 is MNHEY and CDR2 is SMNVEV (reference sequence). J lost 8 bases, V lost 5 bases, and 6 bases had no gene match. This CDR3 has 14 amino acids. The CDR3 DNA is TGTGCCAGCAGTCCCCGGGACAGAGATTCACCCCTCCACTTT. Its protein product is CASSPRDRDSPLHF.

V is TRBV27 and J is TRBJ1-1, with TRBD1 matching over 7 bases. Germline CDR1 is MNHEY and CDR2 is SMNVEV (reference sequence). The CDR3 extends over 15 amino acids. The V segment lost 4 bases and the J segment 5 bases; nucleotides outside the gene matches: 10. The CDR3 DNA follows: TGTGCCAGCAGTTCGACGACAGGGAGAAAAACTGAAGCTTTCTTT. This codes for CASSSTTGRKTEAFF.

The chain couples TRBV5-1 to TRBJ1-4; D is perhaps TRBD1 (6 bases). Germline-derived CDR1 and CDR2 are SGHRS and YFSETQ. The CDR3 covers 15 residues. Trimming shortened V by 4 bases and J by 6 bases, and 16 bases separated the two germline ends. The CDR3 DNA sequence: TGCGCCAGCAGCCCTGGAGGGGGGAGGTATGAAAAACTGTTTTTT. Protein product: CASSPGGGRYEKLFF. Filled out from reference TRBV5-1 and TRBJ1-4, the complete variable domain reads KAGVTQTPRYLIKTRGQQVTLSCSPISGHRSVSWYQQTPGQGLQFLFEYFSETQRNKGNFPGRFSGRQFSNSRSEMNVSTLELGDSALYLCASSPGGGRYEKLFFGSGTQLSVL.

This clone was seen a single time. The genes are TRBV27 and TRBJ2-7; 8 bases map to TRBD2. J was trimmed by 3 bases and V by 6 bases; bases with no gene match: 4. This CDR3 contains 13 residues. The germline CDR1 and CDR2 sequences are MNHEY and SMNVEV (reference sequence). CDR3 protein: CASRVSGIYEQYF. DNA for the CDR3: TGTGCCAGCAGGGTTAGCGGGATCTACGAGCAGTACTTC.

This chain connects TRBV5-4 to TRBJ2-1; a possible D gene is TRBD2 (6 bases). Looked up from germline, CDR1 is SGHNT and CDR2 is YYREEE (reference sequence). The CDR3 length is 12 residues. V dropped 6 bases and J dropped 11 bases, with 15 bases sitting between them. This chain's CDR3 is CASTERAGKQFF. The CDR3 DNA sequence: TGTGCCAGCACCGAGCGGGCGGGGAAGCAGTTCTTC.

V is TRBV7-6 and J is TRBJ1-2; D is unresolved. This CDR3 region has 16 residues. V lost 4 bases and J lost 0, with 15 bases in between. The germline V gene has CDR1 SGHVS and CDR2 FNYEAQ. The CDR3 loop reads CASSSEIGTSNYGYTF. The DNA for the CDR3 is TGTGCCAGCAGCTCCGAGATAGGAACCTCTAACTATGGCTACACCTTC.

V gene TRBV9 combines with J gene TRBJ1-5; D perhaps matches TRBD1 (5 bases). Germline lookup yields CDR1 SGDLS and CDR2 YYNGEE. Trimming removed 4 bases from V and 7 bases from J, with 12 bases in between. The CDR3 is made up of 13 amino acids. The CDR3 reads CASSLMGGQPQHF. Here the CDR3 DNA reads TGTGCCAGCAGCTTAATGGGGGGGCAGCCCCAGCATTTT. The full variable domain, completed using reference TRBV9 and TRBJ1-5, is DSGVTQTPKHLITATGQRVTLRCSPRSGDLSVYWYQQSLDQGLQFLIQYYNGEERAKGNILERFSAQQFPDLHSELNLSSLELGDSALYFCASSLMGGQPQHFGDGTRLSIL.

The chain joins TRBV27 to TRBJ1-2, with 7 bases that match TRBD1. CDR3 length equals 14 residues. Germline CDR1 is MNHEY and CDR2 is SMNVEV (reference sequence). V lost 8 bases to trimming and J lost 5 bases; unmatched junction nucleotides: 11. As DNA, the CDR3 is TGTGCCAGCGGCCGGAGGGACAGCTTTTATGGCTACACCTTC. Residues: CASGRRDSFYGYTF.

This chain's CDR3 is CASSDRGRGYGYTF. The CDR3 region has the DNA TGTGCCAGCAGCGACAGGGGGCGGGGCTATGGCTACACCTTC. V usage is TRBV28 and J usage is TRBJ1-2; 10 nucleotides align to TRBD1. The V gene's germline CDR1 is MDHEN and CDR2 SYDVKM. The CDR3 has 14 amino acids. The V and J ends lost 6 bases and 4 bases, in that order; junction bases with no gene match: 5.

The chain joins TRBV7-9 to TRBJ2-6; D is uncertain. Trimming took off 0 bases at V and 11 bases at J, with 8 bases between the two ends. This CDR3 has 13 residues. Looked up from germline, CDR1 is SEHNR and CDR2 is FQNEAQ (reference sequence). The CDR3 coding sequence is TGTGCCAGCAGCTTAGCGGCCGCCGACGTCCTGACTTTC. Translated: CASSLAAADVLTF. Using reference TRBV7-9 and TRBJ2-6 for the parts outside the CDR3, the full variable domain is DTGVSQNPRHKITKRGQNVTFRCDPISEHNRLYWYRQTLGQGPEFLTYFQNEAQLEKSRLLSDRFSAERPKGSFSTLEIQRTEQGDSAMYLCASSLAAADVLTFGAGSRLTVL.